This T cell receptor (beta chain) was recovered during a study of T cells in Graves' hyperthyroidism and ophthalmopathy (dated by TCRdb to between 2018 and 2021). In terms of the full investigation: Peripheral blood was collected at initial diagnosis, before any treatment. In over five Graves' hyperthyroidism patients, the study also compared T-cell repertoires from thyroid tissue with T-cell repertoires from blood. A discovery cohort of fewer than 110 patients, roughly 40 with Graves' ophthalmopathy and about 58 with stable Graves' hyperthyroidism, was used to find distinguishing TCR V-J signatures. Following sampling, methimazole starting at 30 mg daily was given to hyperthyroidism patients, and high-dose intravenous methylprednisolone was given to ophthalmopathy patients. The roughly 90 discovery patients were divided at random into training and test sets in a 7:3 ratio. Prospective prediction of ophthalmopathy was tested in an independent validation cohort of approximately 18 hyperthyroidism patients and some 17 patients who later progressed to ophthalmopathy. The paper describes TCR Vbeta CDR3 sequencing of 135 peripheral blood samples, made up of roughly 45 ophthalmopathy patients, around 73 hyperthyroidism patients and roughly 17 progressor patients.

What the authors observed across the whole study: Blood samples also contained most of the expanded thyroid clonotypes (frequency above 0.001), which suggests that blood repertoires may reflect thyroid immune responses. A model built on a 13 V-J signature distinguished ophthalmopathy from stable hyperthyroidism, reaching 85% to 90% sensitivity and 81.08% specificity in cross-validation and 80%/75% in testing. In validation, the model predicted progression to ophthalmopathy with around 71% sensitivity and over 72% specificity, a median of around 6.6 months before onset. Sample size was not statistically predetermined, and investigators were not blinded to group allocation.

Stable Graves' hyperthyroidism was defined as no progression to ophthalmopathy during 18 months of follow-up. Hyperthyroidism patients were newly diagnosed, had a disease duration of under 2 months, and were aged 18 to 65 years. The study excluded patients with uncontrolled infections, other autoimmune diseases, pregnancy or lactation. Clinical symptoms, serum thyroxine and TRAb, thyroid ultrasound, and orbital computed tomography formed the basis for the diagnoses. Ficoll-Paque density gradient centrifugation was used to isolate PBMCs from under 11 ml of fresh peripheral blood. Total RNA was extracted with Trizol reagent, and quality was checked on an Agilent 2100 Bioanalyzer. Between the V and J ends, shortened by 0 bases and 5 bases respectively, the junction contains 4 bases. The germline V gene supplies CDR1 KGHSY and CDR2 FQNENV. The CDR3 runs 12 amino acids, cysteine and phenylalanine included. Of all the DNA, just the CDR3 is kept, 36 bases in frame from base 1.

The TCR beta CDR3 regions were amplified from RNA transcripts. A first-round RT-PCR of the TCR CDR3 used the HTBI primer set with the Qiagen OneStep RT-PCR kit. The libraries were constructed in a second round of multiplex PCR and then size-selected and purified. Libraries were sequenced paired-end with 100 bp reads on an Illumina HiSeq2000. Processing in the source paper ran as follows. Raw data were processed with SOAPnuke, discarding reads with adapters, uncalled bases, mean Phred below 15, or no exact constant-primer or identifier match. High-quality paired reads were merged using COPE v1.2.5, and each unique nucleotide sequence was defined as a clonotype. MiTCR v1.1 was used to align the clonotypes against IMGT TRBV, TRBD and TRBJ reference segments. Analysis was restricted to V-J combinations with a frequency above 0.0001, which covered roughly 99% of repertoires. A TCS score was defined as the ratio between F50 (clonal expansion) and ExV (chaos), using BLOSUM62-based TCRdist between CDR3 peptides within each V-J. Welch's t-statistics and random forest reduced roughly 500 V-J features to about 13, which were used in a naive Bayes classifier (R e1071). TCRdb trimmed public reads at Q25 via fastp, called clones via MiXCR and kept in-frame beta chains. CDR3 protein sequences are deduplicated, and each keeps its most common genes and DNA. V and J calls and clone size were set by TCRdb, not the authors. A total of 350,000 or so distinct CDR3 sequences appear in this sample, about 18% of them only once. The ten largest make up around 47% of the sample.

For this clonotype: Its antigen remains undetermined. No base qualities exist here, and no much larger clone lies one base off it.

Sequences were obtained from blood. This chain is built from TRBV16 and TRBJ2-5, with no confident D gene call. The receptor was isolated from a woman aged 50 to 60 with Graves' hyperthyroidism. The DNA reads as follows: TGTGCCAGCAGCCAATCGAGGGAGACCCAGTACTTC. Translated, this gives CASSQSRETQYF. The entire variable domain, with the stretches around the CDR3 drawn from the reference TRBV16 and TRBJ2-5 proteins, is GEEVAQTPKHLVRGEGQKAKLYCAPIKGHSYVFWYQQVLKNEFKFLISFQNENVFDETGMPKERFSAKCLPNSPCSLEIQATKLEDSAVYFCASSQSRETQYFGPGTRLLVL.